The 16 T cell receptor beta chains reported below all come from one sample, sequenced in a study of blood T cells in healthy people across ages. With a J-beta primer mix and a sample-barcoded 5' primer, a second PCR ran roughly 6 to 11 cycles. TCRdb re-called the 5' RACE reads through MiXCR, storing one row per CDR3 protein. The sample carries 650,000 to 800,000 distinct CDR3 sequences, 45% to 60% recorded once. The specimen sequenced was blood. These receptors all stem from a woman aged 80 or older in good health.

The chain employs TRBV15 and TRBJ2-1; either TRBD1 or TRBD2 may supply D (5 bases each). V lost 3 bases to trimming and J lost 0 bases, with 12 bases between them. The CDR3 covers 16 residues. CDR1 is LNHNV, CDR2 YYDKDF, per germline (reference sequence). As DNA, the CDR3 is TGTGCCACCAGCAGTGGGGCTAGCTTCTCCTACAATGAGCAGTTCTTC. Its protein is CATSSGASFSYNEQFF.

This clonotype was recorded a few times. The rearrangement joins TRBV9 to TRBJ2-3; D could derive from TRBD1 or TRBD2 (5 bases each). CDR1 and CDR2 (germline): SGDLS, YYNGEE. There are 17 residues in the CDR3. V lost 1 base, J lost 0 bases, and 15 bases lay in between. The CDR3 sequence is CASSVNVGDGSTDTQYF. The CDR3 nucleotides are TGTGCCAGCAGCGTAAACGTAGGGGACGGTAGCACAGATACGCAGTATTTT.

The table lists this clonotype with many counts. The genes are TRBV5-1 and TRBJ2-3, with 9 bases lining up with TRBD1. This CDR3 comprises 16 residues. V lost 4 bases and J lost 1; bases outside the gene matches: 7. The germline gives CDR1 SGHRS, CDR2 YFSETQ. CDR3 coding DNA: TGCGCCAGCAGCCGAACCCGGACAGGGGGCACAGATACGCAGTATTTT. Protein: CASSRTRTGGTDTQYF.

This clonotype was detected only a few times. This sequence joins TRBV5-1 and TRBJ2-7; no firm D call. Germline V gene data show CDR1 as SGHRS and CDR2 as YFSETQ. This CDR3 has 14 residues. The V end lost 0 bases, the J end lost 7 bases, and 14 bases lay between the germline ends. CDR3 amino acids: CASSLAAAWDEQYF. DNA for the CDR3: TGCGCCAGCAGCTTGGCGGCAGCCTGGGATGAGCAGTACTTC.

This clonotype was detected many times. V is TRBV29-1 and J is TRBJ2-4; 10 nucleotides align to TRBD2. The CDR3 loop spans 16 amino acids. The ends lost 5 bases at V and 7 bases at J; junction bases unmatched: 14. Germline assignment: CDR1 SQVTM and CDR2 ANQGSEA. The chain's CDR3 is CSVLRFGAGGPNIQYF. The DNA of the CDR3 is TGCAGCGTTCTCCGATTTGGAGCGGGGGGGCCGAACATTCAGTACTTC.

Note on this clonotype: A clone one base away is much larger, so this may be a read error. V gene TRBV20-1 combines with J gene TRBJ1-2, with 9 bases lining up with TRBD1. V shed 6 bases, J shed 2 bases, and the junction held 4 bases outside the gene matches. The CDR3 covers 13 residues. Germline values: CDR1 DFQATT, CDR2 SNEGSKA (reference sequence). Here the CDR3 DNA reads TGCAGTGCCGGGACAGGGAAAAACTATGGCTACACCTTC. As protein: CSAGTGKNYGYTF.

The V call is TRBV9, the J call TRBJ2-5; D unclear. There are 15 residues in the CDR3. V was clipped by 2 bases and J by 2 bases, with 13 bases between them. The germline CDR1 and CDR2 sequences are SGDLS and YYNGEE. CDR3 DNA sequence: TGTGCCAGCAGCGTCTCGATCCAGGTTCAAGAGACCCAGTACTTC. Translation: CASSVSIQVQETQYF.

This rearrangement joins TRBV3-1 to TRBJ1-6; 11 bases map to TRBD1. Losses at the gene ends were 0 bases for V and 10 bases for J; bases not matched to a gene: 5. The germline V gene encodes CDR1 LGHDT and CDR2 YNNKEL (reference sequence). The CDR3 covers 16 residues. CDR3 sequence (DNA): TGTGCCAGCAGCCAAGATATCGGGACAGGGGGGTCACCCCTCCACTTT. Translation: CASSQDIGTGGSPLHF.

This clonotype was observed a handful of times. This chain links TRBV4-1 with TRBJ2-3; 8 nucleotides agree with TRBD1. V was pared by 3 bases and J by 6 bases, with 8 bases of the junction left unmatched. The germline CDR1 and CDR2 sequences are MGHRA and YSYEKL. The CDR3 length is 15 residues. CDR3 amino acids: CASSHGQGKTDTQYF. The CDR3 DNA reads TGCGCCAGCAGCCATGGACAGGGTAAAACGGATACGCAGTATTTT.

A word on this clonotype: This could be a read error, since a much larger clone is one nucleotide away. The V and J genes are TRBV9 and TRBJ2-4; 12 bases line up with TRBD2. The CDR3 has 16 residues. Unmatched junction bases numbered 7, after V lost 4 bases and J lost 5 bases. In germline, CDR1 is SGDLS, CDR2 YYNGEE. CDR3 amino acids: CASSSASGGAQNIQYF. The CDR3 DNA sequence: TGTGCCAGCAGCTCAGCTAGCGGGGGGGCCCAAAACATTCAGTACTTC.

The gene calls are TRBV29-1 and TRBJ2-1, with a weak D call TRBD2 (6 bases). Between the trimmed V and J ends, which lost 2 bases and 3 bases, there was a span of 14 bases. The CDR3 sequence is 15 residues long. The germline V gene encodes CDR1 SQVTM and CDR2 ANQGSEA. The DNA of the CDR3 is TGCAGCGTTGAACCCTCGACGGGAGACTACAATGAGCAGTTCTTC. Protein sequence: CSVEPSTGDYNEQFF.

With regard to this clonotype: At one boundary the junction diverges from the germline segment, which might be a read error. The V call is TRBV4-3, the J call TRBJ2-5; a possible D gene is TRBD1 (6 bases). CDR1 and CDR2 (germline): LGHNA, YSLEER. The CDR3 has 14 residues. CDR3 coding DNA: TGCGCCAACAGCCATACGGACAGCCCGGAGACCCAGTACTTC. It encodes CANSHTDSPETQYF.

This clonotype was detected only once. This chain's CDR3 is CSARSGVYEQYF. The CDR3 bases are TGCAGTGCTAGGTCTGGGGTCTACGAGCAGTACTTC. The V and J genes are TRBV20-1 and TRBJ2-7; no definite D call. The CDR3 consists of 12 residues. V lost 3 bases, J lost 3 bases, and 9 bases lay in between. Per germline, CDR1 DFQATT and CDR2 SNEGSKA (reference sequence).

Turning to this clonotype: An end of the junction differs from the germline gene, which may be a read error. The V gene is TRBV6-6, the J gene TRBJ2-6, with D possibly called TRBD1 or TRBD2 (5 bases each). The CDR3 covers 17 residues. Germline V gene lookup returns CDR1 MNHNY and CDR2 SVGAGI (reference sequence). The CDR3 bases are TGTGCCAGCAAAAAAGGGTCGCCCCTAACCGGGGCCAACGTCCCGACTTTC. Protein: CASKKGSPLTGANVPTF.

This clonotype has a count of ten or more. The rearrangement uses TRBV25-1 and TRBJ1-4; 9 bases are shared with TRBD1. Trimming cost V 6 bases and J 5 bases; bases outside gene matches: 7. The CDR3 runs to 15 residues. In germline, CDR1 is MGHDK, CDR2 SYGVNS. This CDR3 reads CASRAGTGTNEKLFF. As DNA, the CDR3 is TGTGCCAGCAGAGCCGGGACAGGGACGAATGAAAAACTGTTTTTT. The whole variable domain, remainder taken from reference TRBV25-1 and TRBJ1-4, is EADIYQTPRYLVIGTGKKITLECSQTMGHDKMYWYQQDPGMELHLIHYSYGVNSTEKGDLSSESTVSRIRTEHFPLTLESARPSHTSQYLCASRAGTGTNEKLFFGSGTQLSVL.

With respect to this clonotype: A much larger clone sits a single nucleotide away, making a read error possible. V and J are TRBV2 and TRBJ2-5; 7 bases agree with TRBD2. The CDR3 length is 14 residues. The ends lost 6 bases at V and 11 bases at J; junction bases unmatched: 15. The V gene's germline CDR1 is SNHLY and CDR2 FYNNEI. The CDR3 reads CASSPGLSFHEQYF. The CDR3 DNA reads TGTGCCAGCAGCCCGGGACTATCTTTTCATGAGCAGTACTTC.